The T cell receptor (beta chain) described here comes from a study of OX40 agonist ivuxolimab in advanced cancers. Study details: Six ivuxolimab dose levels, 0.01 to 10 mg/kg, were given intravenously every 2 weeks. A history of anti-PD-1, anti-PD-L1 or anti-CTLA-4 therapy was acceptable, and about 37% had some.

The data were produced by immunoSEQ multiplex PCR, yet TCRdb's version contains in-frame clones alone and is incomplete. This sample has 75,000 to 90,000 clones, with 85% found just once. Patients were excluded for autoimmune disease history or systemic immunosuppression. The CDR3 runs 17 residues. V was clipped by 6 bases and J by 0 bases, with 15 bases between them. Germline V gives CDR1 SNHLY, CDR2 FYNNEI. The gene calls are TRBV2 and TRBJ2-6, with D perhaps TRBD1 or TRBD2 (5 bases each). The sequence derives from an adult with an advanced solid tumor such as melanoma, head and neck, liver or kidney cancer. Sequenced here: CD4+ or CD8+ T cells sorted from blood, sampled in a trial of the OX40 agonist ivuxolimab. The CDR3 loop is CASSLYGAVSGANVLTF. In DNA form, the CDR3 reads TGTGCCAGCAGCCTCTACGGGGCGGTCTCTGGGGCCAACGTCCTGACTTTC.